Listed below are T cell receptor beta chains from one sample, sequenced in a study of PD-L1 blockade in urothelial cancer. Using immunoSEQ multiplex PCR, the repertoire was profiled, and TCRdb retains in-frame clones only, with some absent. This table has roughly 130,000 clones, approximately 84% appearing once. This material consisted of PBMCs, taken around atezolizumab (anti-PD-L1) treatment. These receptors were taken from a man aged 50-59 years with urothelial cancer. The CDR3 runs from the conserved cysteine through the conserved F or W. The D gene is left open where the match is weak. Some rows mark clone size as missing; the rest say once, few, many or name a class of expanded clone.

j_call v_call clone_size d_call cdr3_nt cdr3_aa
TRBJ2-6 TRBV4-2 few TRBD2 TGTGCCAGCAGCCAAGAGGGACTAGCGGGAACGGGGGCCAACGTCCTGACTTTC CASSQEGLAGTGANVLTF
TRBJ2-1 TRBV4-2 NA TRBD2 TGTGCCAGCAGCCAAGATCACCTTAGCGGGAGGGACAATGAGCAGTTCTTC CASSQDHLSGRDNEQFF
TRBJ1-5 TRBV19 few TRBD1 TGTGCCAGTAGGACAGGGAGGCAGCCCCAGCATTTT CASRTGRQPQHF
TRBJ2-5 TRBV27 NA TRBD2 TGTGCCAGCAGTCCGGAGACTAGCGGGAGGGAGACCCAGTACTTC CASSPETSGRETQYF
TRBJ2-7 TRBV9 NA NA TGTGCCAGCAGCGCCTCGAGCGCCCCGAGCGAGCAGTACTTC CASSASSAPSEQYF
TRBJ1-2 TRBV28 NA TRBD1 TGTGCCAGCAGTTTACCCGGGACAGGGTATAGGAACTATGGCTACACCTTC CASSLPGTGYRNYGYTF
TRBJ2-5 TRBV6-5 NA TRBD1 TGTGCCAGCAGTTATGGGACAGGGATACAAGAGACCCAGTACTTC CASSYGTGIQETQYF
TRBJ2-5 TRBV4-1 NA TRBD1 TGCGCCAGCAGCCAACCGCGGGACAGGAAAGAGACCCAGTACTTC CASSQPRDRKETQYF
TRBJ2-6 TRBV11-1 NA NA TGTGCCAGCAGCTTAGGTCGTTCGTCTGGGGCCAACGTCCTGACTTTC CASSLGRSSGANVLTF
TRBJ1-4 TRBV7-9 NA NA TGTGCCAGCAGCTTAGGGGCAGGAGGGTATGAAAAACTGTTTTTT CASSLGAGGYEKLFF
TRBJ2-3 TRBV9 NA TRBD1 TGTGCCAGCAGCGTCCGGGACAGGAGCACAGATACGCAGTATTTT CASSVRDRSTDTQYF
TRBJ2-1 TRBV7-9 NA TRBD2 TGTGCCAGCAGCTTAGCCTATGCTAGCGGGACACACAATGAGCAGTTCTTC CASSLAYASGTHNEQFF
TRBJ2-7 TRBV2 NA NA TGTGCCAGCAGTGGCGGGATTGAGGGCGAGCAGTACTTC CASSGGIEGEQYF
TRBJ2-7 TRBV6-1 once NA TGTGCCAGCAGTGAAGCATATCCCTACGAGCAGTACTTC CASSEAYPYEQYF
TRBJ2-6 TRBV19 NA NA TGTGCCAGTAGTAGTACAGGGTGGGGGGCCAACGTCCTGACTTTC CASSSTGWGANVLTF
TRBJ2-3 TRBV7-9 NA TRBD2 TGTGCCAGCAGCGCAGCCCGACTAGCAGGGAGACACACAGATACGCAGTATTTT CASSAARLAGRHTDTQYF
TRBJ1-5 TRBV19 few TRBD1 TGTGCCAGTAGGGGGACAGGCCAACTTACAGCCCAGCATTTT CASRGTGQLTAQHF
TRBJ2-2 TRBV6-5 NA TRBD2 TGTGCCAGCGGGACTAGCGAATTGATCGGGGAGCTGTTTTTT CASGTSELIGELFF
TRBJ2-6 TRBV5-1 NA NA TGCGCCAGCAGCTTACGGCAAAGTGAGGTAACCGCTGGGGCCAACGTCCTGACTTTC CASSLRQSEVTAGANVLTF
TRBJ2-5 TRBV5-6 NA NA TGTGCCAGCAGCTTGTTTGTGACTAAGGGATCAGAGACCCAGTACTTC CASSLFVTKGSETQYF
TRBJ2-7 TRBV6-4 NA NA TGTGCCAGCAGTGATATAGGCGGGGTCGGCGAGCAGTACTTC CASSDIGGVGEQYF
TRBJ2-7 TRBV9 NA TRBD1 TGTGCCAGCAGCGCGTCCTGGGACAGGGGGGTCGAGCAGTACTTC CASSASWDRGVEQYF
TRBJ1-6 TRBV27 NA TRBD1 TGTGCCAGCAGTTCCGGGACAGGGGTAAAATCACCCCTCCACTTT CASSSGTGVKSPLHF
TRBJ1-5 TRBV18 NA NA TGTGCCAGCTCACTGCTGCAGGGTCAGCCCCAGCATTTT CASSLLQGQPQHF
TRBJ2-5 TRBV4-1 NA NA TGCGCCAGCAGCCAAGGATTCAGGGGAGAGACCCAGTACTTC CASSQGFRGETQYF
TRBJ2-7 TRBV5-4 NA TRBD2 TGTGCCAGCAGCTTGACGGGAGGGCCCTACGAGCAGTACTTC CASSLTGGPYEQYF
TRBJ1-4 TRBV11-2 NA NA TGTGCCAGCAGCTTAGGGGCATCTAATGAAAAACTGTTTTTT CASSLGASNEKLFF
TRBJ2-2 TRBV11-3 NA TRBD2 TGTGCCAGCAGCTCGGGACTAGCGGCGAACACCGGGGAGCTGTTTTTT CASSSGLAANTGELFF
TRBJ2-6 TRBV27 once NA TGTGCCAGCAGGACCGCGGCCGAATTCTCTGGGGCCAACGTCCTGACTTTC CASRTAAEFSGANVLTF
TRBJ1-6 TRBV14 NA NA TGTGCCAGCAGCACATGGAGGAATTCACCCCTCCACTTT CASSTWRNSPLHF
TRBJ2-2 TRBV5-1 few TRBD2 TGCGCCAGCAGCACTACTAGCGCGATCACCGGGGAGCTGTTTTTT CASSTTSAITGELFF
TRBJ2-7 TRBV20-1 once NA TGCAGTGCTAGCGGGGGATACGAGCAGTACTTC CSASGGYEQYF
TRBJ2-2 TRBV5-6 NA NA TGTGCCAGCTCATGGGAGGTCGGGGAGCTGTTTTTT CASSWEVGELFF
TRBJ2-5 TRBV15 NA TRBD2 TGTGCCACCAGCAGAGAGCGCGGGAGAACCCAGTACTTC CATSRERGRTQYF
TRBJ1-5 TRBV6-6 once NA TGTGCCAGCAGTTACGGGCAGGGCCAGCCCCAGCATTTT CASSYGQGQPQHF
TRBJ2-7 TRBV28 NA TRBD1 TGTGCCAGCAGTTTATTTGACAGGGACGGTGACGAGCAGTACTTC CASSLFDRDGDEQYF